A selection of T cell receptor beta chains follows, all from one sample in a study of blood T cell repertoires in COVID-19. Repertoires were generated with immunoSEQ multiplex PCR, while TCRdb's copy carries only in-frame clones and drops some. The top ten hold around a sixth of the sample, which has about 180,000 clones, approximately 81% seen once. Input material: peripheral blood. Receptors were obtained from a person aged 70 to 80 with COVID-19, enrolled during active disease. Each CDR3 is given with its conserved first and last residue. A D gene is named only where the DNA matches it firmly. Part of the rows lack a size; the others show once, few, many or a class for expanded clones.

clone size,V gene,J gene,D gene,CDR3 protein,CDR3 DNA
.,TRBV9,TRBJ1-2,.,CASSALVWGGLYGYTF,TGTGCCAGCAGCGCCCTCGTTTGGGGGGGGTTATATGGCTACACCTTC
.,TRBV6-1,TRBJ1-5,TRBD1,CASSEMSTGVGQPQHF,TGTGCCAGCAGTGAAATGTCGACAGGGGTGGGTCAGCCCCAGCATTTT
once,TRBV4-3,TRBJ2-7,.,CASSQDLGRYYEQYF,TGCGCCAGCAGCCAAGATCTTGGCCGATACTACGAGCAGTACTTC
once,TRBV28,TRBJ2-6,.,CASSQAGSGANVLTF,TGTGCCAGCAGTCAGGCGGGCTCTGGGGCCAACGTCCTGACTTTC
.,TRBV28,TRBJ2-5,.,CARRAWGNQETQYF,TGTGCCCGGAGGGCGTGGGGCAACCAAGAGACCCAGTACTTC
.,TRBV19,TRBJ1-6,TRBD1,CASSIDLGQGSPLHF,TGTGCCAGTAGTATAGATCTGGGACAGGGTTCACCCCTCCACTTT
.,TRBV30,TRBJ1-1,TRBD1,CAWSGTGPSMNTEAFF,TGTGCCTGGTCCGGGACAGGGCCTTCTATGAACACTGAAGCTTTCTTT
.,TRBV7-9,TRBJ1-3,.,CASSPSTGLAGNTIYF,TGTGCCAGCAGCCCCTCAACTGGACTGGCTGGAAACACCATATATTTT
.,TRBV13,TRBJ2-3,TRBD2,CASSLVSLAGPSTDTQYF,TGTGCCAGCAGCTTAGTTTCGCTAGCGGGACCAAGCACAGATACGCAGTATTTT
.,TRBV19,TRBJ2-1,TRBD2,CASSISASGGPSYNEQFF,TGTGCCAGTAGTATTTCAGCTAGCGGGGGGCCTTCCTACAATGAGCAGTTCTTC
.,TRBV19,TRBJ2-6,TRBD1,CASSHSMGQGSGANVLTF,TGTGCCAGTAGTCATAGTATGGGACAGGGCTCCGGGGCCAACGTCCTGACTTTC
.,TRBV6-4,TRBJ2-2,.,CASSDSASGTGELFF,TGTGCCAGCAGTGACTCTGCCTCGGGCACCGGGGAGCTGTTTTTT
.,TRBV9,TRBJ2-1,TRBD2,CASSPPSGRAEYNEQFF,TGTGCCAGCAGCCCACCTAGCGGGAGGGCCGAGTACAATGAGCAGTTCTTC
.,TRBV10-1,TRBJ2-6,TRBD1,CASSALSGTGSGANVLTF,TGCGCCAGCAGTGCGTTGAGTGGGACAGGGTCTGGGGCCAACGTCCTGACTTTC
.,TRBV3-1/TRBV3-2,TRBJ2-7,TRBD1,CASSPGQAGYEQYF,TGTGCCAGCAGCCCGGGACAGGCAGGTTACGAGCAGTACTTC
.,TRBV6-5,TRBJ1-1,.,CASSYRRDTEAFF,TGTGCCAGCAGTTACAGGAGGGACACTGAAGCTTTCTTT
.,TRBV7-9,TRBJ1-1,.,CASSLGVGQPPFTEAFF,TGTGCCAGCAGCTTAGGGGTCGGACAGCCCCCTTTCACTGAAGCTTTCTTT
once,TRBV30,TRBJ1-5,.,CAWSVSSSNQPQHF,TGTGCCTGGAGTGTATCGTCTAGCAATCAGCCCCAGCATTTT
.,TRBV9,TRBJ2-3,TRBD2,CASSVTAGGYLDTQYF,TGTGCCAGCAGCGTCACAGCGGGGGGGTATTTGGATACGCAGTATTTT
.,TRBV18,TRBJ2-7,.,CASSPPFSGYYEQYF,TGTGCCAGCTCACCACCGTTCAGCGGGTACTACGAGCAGTACTTC
once,TRBV5-6,TRBJ2-1,TRBD2,CASSLTSGIGEQFF,TGTGCCAGCAGCTTGACTAGCGGGATCGGTGAGCAGTTCTTC
.,TRBV9,TRBJ1-2,TRBD1,CASSPRDSRIPGYGYTF,TGTGCCAGCAGCCCCCGGGACAGTCGGATCCCGGGCTATGGCTACACCTTC
few,TRBV4-1,TRBJ2-2,.,CASSQKGLNTGELFF,TGCGCCAGCAGCCAGAAGGGACTTAACACCGGGGAGCTGTTTTTT
.,TRBV11-3,TRBJ2-2,.,CASSRSGPTGELFF,TGTGCCAGCAGCAGAAGCGGGCCCACCGGGGAGCTGTTTTTT
few,TRBV13,TRBJ1-1,.,CASSLAVNTEAFF,TGTGCCAGCAGCTTAGCCGTGAACACTGAAGCTTTCTTT
once,TRBV11-2,TRBJ2-7,.,CASSPPGEDEQYF,TGTGCCAGCAGCCCCCCCGGGGAAGACGAGCAGTACTTC
.,TRBV1,TRBJ1-4,.,CTSSQSAGTGLEKLFF,TGCACCAGCAGCCAGTCAGCCGGGACAGGGCTCGAAAAACTGTTTTTT
.,TRBV5-1,TRBJ1-6,.,CASSLRGGPLHF,TGCGCCAGCAGCTTGAGGGGGGGCCCCCTCCACTTT
.,TRBV10-3,TRBJ1-6,.,CAISEGSSPLHF,TGTGCCATCAGTGAGGGGAGTTCACCCCTCCACTTT
.,TRBV3-1/TRBV3-2,TRBJ1-4,.,CASSQGQKLFF,TGTGCCAGCAGCCAAGGTCAGAAACTGTTTTTT
.,TRBV2,TRBJ2-5,TRBD2,CASRRTSGVETQYF,TGTGCCAGCAGACGGACTAGCGGGGTTGAGACCCAGTACTTC
.,TRBV3-1/TRBV3-2,TRBJ2-7,TRBD1,CASSQDTTGEQDQGEQYF,TGTGCCAGCAGCCAAGATACAACAGGGGAACAGGACCAGGGGGAGCAGTACTTC
.,TRBV24-1,TRBJ2-7,.,CATRHPEGSPSYEQYF,TGTGCCACCAGGCACCCCGAGGGATCCCCTTCCTACGAGCAGTACTTC
.,TRBV4-3,TRBJ2-7,TRBD2,CASSQGTGTSGSYEQYF,TGCGCCAGCAGCCAAGGCACCGGGACTAGCGGGTCTTACGAGCAGTACTTC
.,TRBV3-1/TRBV3-2,TRBJ1-6,.,CASSQDVGSSPLHF,TGTGCCAGCAGCCAAGATGTGGGGAGTTCACCCCTCCACTTT
.,TRBV27,TRBJ1-4,.,CASSGGGSPTNEKLFF,TGTGCCAGCTCAGGCGGGGGATCGCCGACTAATGAAAAACTGTTTTTT
.,TRBV21-1,TRBJ2-4,.,CASSDPGTGAILAKNIQYF,TGTGCCAGCAGCGATCCCGGGACAGGGGCCATTCTAGCCAAAAACATTCAGTACTTC
.,TRBV10-3,TRBJ1-1,.,CAISEWTENTEAFF,TGTGCCATCAGTGAATGGACAGAGAACACTGAAGCTTTCTTT
.,TRBV4-3,TRBJ1-2,.,CASSQDSNYGYTF,TGCGCCAGCAGCCAAGATAGTAACTATGGCTACACCTTC
.,TRBV19,TRBJ2-5,.,CASSNEHRGQETQYF,TGTGCCAGTAGTAATGAGCATCGGGGACAAGAGACCCAGTACTTC
.,TRBV2,TRBJ2-4,.,CASSELTGTAAKNIQYF,TGTGCCAGCAGTGAACTAACGGGAACCGCGGCCAAAAACATTCAGTACTTC
.,TRBV6-1,TRBJ2-4,TRBD1,CASSERVTGGLENIQYF,TGTGCCAGCAGTGAAAGGGTGACAGGGGGCTTGGAAAACATTCAGTACTTC
.,TRBV28,TRBJ2-3,TRBD1,CASSYRDRGYTDTQYF,TGTGCCAGCAGTTACCGGGACAGGGGTTACACAGATACGCAGTATTTT
.,TRBV9,TRBJ1-3,.,CASSPQGNTIYF,TGTGCCAGCAGCCCTCAGGGAAACACCATATATTTT
.,TRBV7-2,TRBJ1-6,TRBD1,CASSTHRGLNSPLHF,TGTGCCAGCAGCACCCACAGGGGGCTTAATTCACCCCTCCACTTT
.,TRBV11-3,TRBJ2-1,TRBD2,CASSLGPTSGYNEQFF,TGTGCCAGCAGCTTAGGCCCGACTAGCGGCTACAATGAGCAGTTCTTC
few,TRBV29-1,TRBJ1-5,TRBD1,CSVSVAGGVGQPQHF,TGCAGCGTTTCGGTGGCAGGGGGCGTGGGTCAGCCCCAGCATTTT
.,TRBV25-1,TRBJ2-2,.,CASSPPGATGELFF,TGTGCCAGCAGTCCGCCAGGGGCCACCGGGGAGCTGTTTTTT
.,TRBV6-5,TRBJ1-6,TRBD1,CASSHNRGLNSPLHF,TGTGCCAGCAGTCATAACAGGGGGCTGAATTCACCCCTCCACTTT
.,TRBV6-2/TRBV6-3,TRBJ2-7,.,CASSSPGAYEQYF,TGTGCCAGCAGTTCCCCGGGTGCCTACGAGCAGTACTTC
few,TRBV9,TRBJ2-7,.,CASRIPPGGKSSYEQYF,TGTGCCAGCAGAATTCCCCCAGGGGGGAAAAGCTCCTACGAGCAGTACTTC
.,TRBV1,TRBJ1-3,.,CTSSQDLAEILNSGNTIYF,TGCACCAGCAGCCAAGATTTGGCAGAAATTTTAAACTCTGGAAACACCATATATTTT
.,TRBV7-2,TRBJ2-3,.,CASSLVPGVGTDTQYF,TGTGCCAGCAGCTTAGTTCCCGGGGTCGGGACAGATACGCAGTATTTT
.,TRBV7-3,TRBJ2-1,TRBD2,CASSLLAGGAYNEQFF,TGTGCCAGCAGCCTACTAGCGGGAGGGGCCTACAATGAGCAGTTCTTC
.,TRBV2,TRBJ1-4,.,CASSEAEEEKLFF,TGTGCCAGCAGTGAAGCGGAGGAGGAAAAACTGTTTTTT
.,TRBV12-3/TRBV12-4,TRBJ2-3,.,CASSGEFTDTQYF,TGTGCCAGCAGCGGGGAATTCACAGATACGCAGTATTTT
.,TRBV7-2,TRBJ2-5,TRBD2,CASSPTSGSGSQYF,TGTGCCAGCAGCCCAACTAGCGGGAGCGGGTCCCAGTACTTC
.,TRBV6-5,TRBJ1-5,.,CASSSQGGNQPQHF,TGTGCCAGCAGTTCACAGGGTGGCAATCAGCCCCAGCATTTT
.,TRBV6-5,TRBJ2-1,TRBD1,CASSKPGQGAFEQFF,TGTGCCAGCAGTAAACCGGGACAGGGGGCTTTTGAGCAGTTCTTC
few,TRBV9,TRBJ2-7,TRBD1,CASSDQTGGYNEQYF,TGTGCCAGCAGCGACCAGACAGGGGGTTACAACGAGCAGTACTTC